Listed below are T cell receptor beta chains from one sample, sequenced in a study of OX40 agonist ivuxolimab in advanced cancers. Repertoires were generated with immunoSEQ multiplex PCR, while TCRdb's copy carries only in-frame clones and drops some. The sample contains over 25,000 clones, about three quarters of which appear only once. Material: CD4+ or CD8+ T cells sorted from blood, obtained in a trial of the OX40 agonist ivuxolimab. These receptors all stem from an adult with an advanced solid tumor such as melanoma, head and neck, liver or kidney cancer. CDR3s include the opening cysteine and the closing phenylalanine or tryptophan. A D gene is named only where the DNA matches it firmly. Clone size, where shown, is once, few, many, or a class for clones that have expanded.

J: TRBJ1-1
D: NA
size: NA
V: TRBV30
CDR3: CAWSVWRDEAFF
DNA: TGTGCCTGGAGTGTATGGCGGGACGAGGCTTTCTTT

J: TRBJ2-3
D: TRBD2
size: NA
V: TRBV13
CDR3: CASSRGGMSTDTQYF
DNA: TGTGCCAGCAGCCGGGGGGGCATGAGCACAGATACGCAGTATTTT

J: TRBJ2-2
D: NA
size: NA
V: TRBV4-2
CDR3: CASSQGLGAGELFF
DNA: TGTGCCAGCAGCCAAGGACTTGGTGCCGGGGAGCTGTTTTTT

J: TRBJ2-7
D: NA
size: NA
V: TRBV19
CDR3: CASRSRGAVDEQYF
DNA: TGTGCCAGTAGAAGCCGGGGGGCTGTGGACGAGCAGTACTTC

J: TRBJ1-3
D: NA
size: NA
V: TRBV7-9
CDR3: CASSPGTRFITGNTIYF
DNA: TGTGCCAGCAGCCCCGGAACAAGGTTTATCACTGGAAACACCATATATTTT

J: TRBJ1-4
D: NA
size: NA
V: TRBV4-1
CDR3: CASSQEFVTATNEKLFF
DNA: TGCGCCAGCAGCCAAGAGTTTGTTACTGCAACTAATGAAAAACTGTTTTTT

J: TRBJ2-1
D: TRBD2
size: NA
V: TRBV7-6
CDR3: CASSLETSGAYNEQFF
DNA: TGTGCCAGCAGCTTAGAGACTAGCGGGGCATACAATGAGCAGTTCTTC

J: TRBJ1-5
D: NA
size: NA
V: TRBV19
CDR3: CASSIGFREGNQPQHF
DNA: TGTGCCAGTAGTATAGGGTTTCGGGAGGGCAATCAGCCCCAGCATTTT

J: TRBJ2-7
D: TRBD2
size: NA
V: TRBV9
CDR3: CASSVGTSIAYEQYF
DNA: TGTGCCAGCAGCGTGGGGACTAGTATAGCCTACGAGCAGTACTTC

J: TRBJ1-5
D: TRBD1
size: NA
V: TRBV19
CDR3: CASRLQGANQPQHF
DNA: TGTGCCAGTCGATTACAGGGGGCTAATCAGCCCCAGCATTTT

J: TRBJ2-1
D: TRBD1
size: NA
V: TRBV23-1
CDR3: CASSPFRGQPYNEQFF
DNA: TGCGCCAGCAGTCCTTTCCGGGGACAGCCCTACAATGAGCAGTTCTTC

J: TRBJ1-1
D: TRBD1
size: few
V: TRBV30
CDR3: CAWTRQGMNTEAFF
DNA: TGTGCCTGGACACGACAGGGGATGAACACTGAAGCTTTCTTT

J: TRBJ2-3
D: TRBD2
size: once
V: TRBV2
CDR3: CASTPLTSGGTDTQYF
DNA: TGTGCCAGCACCCCCCTCACTAGCGGGGGGACAGATACGCAGTATTTT

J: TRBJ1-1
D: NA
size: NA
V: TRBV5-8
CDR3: CASSLWGTLLLTEAFF
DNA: TGTGCCAGCAGCTTATGGGGGACACTATTGTTGACTGAAGCTTTCTTT

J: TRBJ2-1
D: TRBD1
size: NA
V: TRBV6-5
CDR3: CASSYYTGGDEQFF
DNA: TGTGCCAGCAGTTATTACACAGGGGGCGATGAGCAGTTCTTC

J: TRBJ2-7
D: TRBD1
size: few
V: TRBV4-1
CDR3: CASSQGQGVYEQYF
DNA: TGCGCCAGCAGCCAGGGACAGGGGGTCTACGAGCAGTACTTC

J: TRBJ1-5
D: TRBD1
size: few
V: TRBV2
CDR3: CASKELGQGDYSNQPQHF
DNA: TGTGCCAGCAAAGAGCTGGGACAGGGCGATTATAGCAATCAGCCCCAGCATTTT

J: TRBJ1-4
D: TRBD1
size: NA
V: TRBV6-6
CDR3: CASSWGQEATNEKLFF
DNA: TGTGCCAGCAGTTGGGGACAGGAAGCAACTAATGAAAAACTGTTTTTT

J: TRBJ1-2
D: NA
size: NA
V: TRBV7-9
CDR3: CASSLGGVYGYTF
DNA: TGTGCCAGCAGCTTAGGGGGGGTCTATGGCTACACCTTC

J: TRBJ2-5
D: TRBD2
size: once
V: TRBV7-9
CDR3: CASSAPPGTSTETQYF
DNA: TGTGCCAGCAGCGCGCCTCCCGGGACTAGTACCGAGACCCAGTACTTC

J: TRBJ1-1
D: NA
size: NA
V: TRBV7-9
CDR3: CASTNDMNTEAFF
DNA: TGTGCCAGCACGAACGACATGAACACTGAAGCTTTCTTT

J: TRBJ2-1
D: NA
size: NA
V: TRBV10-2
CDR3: CASSETAYPYNEQFF
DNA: TGCGCCAGCAGTGAGACGGCCTATCCCTACAATGAGCAGTTCTTC

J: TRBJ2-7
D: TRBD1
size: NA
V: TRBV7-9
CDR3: CASSLEAGTGDYEQYF
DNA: TGTGCCAGCAGCTTAGAGGCCGGGACAGGGGACTACGAGCAGTACTTC

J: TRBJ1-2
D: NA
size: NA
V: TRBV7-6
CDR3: CASSLDATNYGYAF
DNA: TGTGCCAGCAGCTTAGATGCAACTAACTATGGCTACGCCTTC

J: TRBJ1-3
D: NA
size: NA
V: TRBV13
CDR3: CASSLYLISISGTTAEDGNTIYF
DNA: TGTGCCAGCAGCCTATATCTCATATCGATTTCCGGGACAACAGCCGAGGATGGAAACACCATATATTTT

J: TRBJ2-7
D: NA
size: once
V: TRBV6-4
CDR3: CASSMVPWGYEQYF
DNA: TGTGCCAGCAGTATGGTACCATGGGGCTACGAGCAGTACTTC

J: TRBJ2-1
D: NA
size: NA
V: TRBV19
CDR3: CASSDAAYNEQFF
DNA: TGTGCCAGTAGCGATGCAGCCTACAATGAGCAGTTCTTC

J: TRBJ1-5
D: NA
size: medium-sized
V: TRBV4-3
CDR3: CASSQSQSGVWPQHF
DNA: TGCGCCAGCAGCCAATCTCAGTCCGGGGTTTGGCCCCAGCATTTT

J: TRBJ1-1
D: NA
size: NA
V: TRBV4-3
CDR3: CASSHNPGGAGQMNTEAFF
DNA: TGCGCCAGCAGCCATAATCCTGGGGGGGCGGGACAAATGAACACTGAAGCTTTCTTT